This entry is about one T cell receptor (beta chain). This clone was observed a handful of times. Its antigen is not yet known. Base qualities were left out, and no much larger clone turns up one base away. This specimen includes other DNA sequences encoding the same CDR3. This sample was taken from a study of beta chain features in type 1 diabetes (dated by TCRdb to the late 2010s). Study-level background: Mean age, gender distribution, total cell number and subset yield did not differ between patients and healthy donors. Across all samples, around 100 million sorted cells were examined, and cell number per subset correlated strongly with RNA yield. In the study, recently diagnosed type 1 diabetes patients and matched healthy donors were compared on the TCRB repertoires of their sorted circulating CD4+ T cell subsets. Whereas all 30 or so donors provided naive and central memory subsets, regulatory and stem cell-like memory subsets were isolated from just 8 patients and roughly 8 healthy donors.

The High Capacity cDNA Reverse Transcription Kit was used to reverse transcribe all of the isolated RNA, meaning that expressed TCRB transcripts were what got sequenced. Deep immunoSEQ sequencing was applied to naive, central memory and regulatory T cell samples, giving an average of around 3.4 million total reads per sample. Sorted cells were lysed in RLT buffer, and RNA was extracted using DNase-treated RNeasy Micro or Mini kits according to cell number. To prevent cross-contamination, every cell subset was processed on its own, while patient and healthy donor samples were processed together. The immunoSEQ multiplex PCR was used to amplify TCRB sequences from cDNA, generating 87-bp fragments that spanned the CDR3 region. Sequencing of the amplicons was performed on the Illumina HiSeq platform. In the source study's methods: Synthetic template baselines were used to correct PCR bias computationally, reads within Hamming distance 2 were collapsed, and singletons that could not be merged were discarded. Reads were aligned to IMGT to assign V, D and J genes, CDR3 length, and insertions or deletions at six rearrangement sites. Within each subset, clonotype counts were normalized to sorted cell number, and only after that were true diversity and Gini coefficients computed with the tcR R package. The overlap coefficient, calculated on TCRB nucleotide sequences, was used to measure repertoire sharing. Out-of-frame TCRB sequences from naive cells were analyzed to stand in for the pre-selection repertoire. TCRdb carries this immuneACCESS record with in-frame sequences only. Its versions omit some clonotypes, under half of them owing to an unresolved V gene in the studies checked, with the rest unexplained. That table gives V, J and clone size, and the DNA gave D and trimming. In this sample the table shows around 250,000 clones, approximately 15% of which occur a single time. The ten largest clones represent 0.015% to 0.02% of the sample.

Each donor gave one peripheral blood draw, around 100 mL on average, collected into heparinised tubes. Naive, central memory, regulatory and stem cell-like memory CD4+ T cells were sorted on a BD FACSAria II using a panel including CD45RO, CCR7, CD25, CD127, CD95 and CD27. All sorted populations exceeded 95% purity. PBMCs were separated immediately by Lymphoprep density gradient centrifugation and were stained directly, without being cultured. So that batch effects would be minimized, each experiment stained and sorted samples in pairs, pairing one healthy donor with one patient. Deletion took 0 bases off V and 5 bases off J, with a span of 4 bases between the germline ends. From its cysteine to its phenylalanine, the CDR3 spans 12 amino acids. Only CDR3 DNA remains: 36 bases, in frame from the first base. The germline V gene gives CDR1 as KGHSH and CDR2 as LQKENI. What the authors observed across the whole study: Sequencing cDNA rather than genomic DNA could over-represent highly expressing activated cells, although activation and CD3 levels did not differ between groups. Shorter templates might be favored by PCR, yet because patient and control samples were amplified and corrected together, any such skew would affect both groups equally. Because small numbers of individuals were included in the HLA sub-analyses, any influence of HLA type on TCRB rearrangement was left unresolved. The naive, central memory and regulatory TCRB repertoires appeared to resemble one another more closely among patients than among healthy donors. A moderate but significant shortening of TCRB CDR3 length was observed in type 1 diabetes patients in all four CD4+ subsets. Patients with type 1 diabetes made fewer insertions and deleted more nucleotides at VDJ recombination sites, implying thymic rearrangement abnormalities.

The V gene is TRBV18 and the J gene is TRBJ2-5, with an unclear D gene assignment. This receptor was obtained from a man aged 25-45 years with type 1 diabetes. The sample was naive CD4+ T cells from blood. This sample's cell subset or site label indicates: true naive CD4+ T cells. The DNA reads as follows: TGTGCCAGCTCACCACCCGGGGAGACCCAGTACTTC. It translates to CASSPPGETQYF.